This T cell receptor beta chain appears in the sequencing data of a study of T-cell memory formation after mild COVID-19. Looking at the study overall: Each donor largely had its own TCR clusters.

Barcoded TCR alpha and TCR beta cDNA libraries with UMIs came from 5'RACE using constant-segment primers. TCRdb used MiXCR to reprocess the 5' RACE reads, holding one entry per CDR3 protein. This sample has 110,000 or so distinct CDR3 sequences; 15% to 20% occur once, and the top ten carry roughly 6%. The CDR3 loop spans 14 amino acids. Study-level points and caveats: For contracting clones, CD4+ ones sat mainly in CM and EM, CD8+ in EMRA. Among clones contracting day 15 to 85, CD4/CD8 was balanced, whereas later expanders leaned CD4+.

For this clonotype: Its antigen remains unknown.

The sample taken for sequencing was PBMCs or a T cell subset sorted from them (not recorded which). V is TRBV21-1 and J is TRBJ2-7; TRBD2 was called by the table and not checked on the DNA. TRBV21-1 is a documented pseudogene. The TCR sequence derives from a man aged 18 to 29 who had mild COVID-19 (a few samples of this study predate the infection). Cell type and time point are not known. In DNA form, the CDR3 reads TGTGCCAGCAGCCCCAGAGCGGGGGGGCACGAGCAGTACGTC. Protein: CASSPRAGGHEQYV.